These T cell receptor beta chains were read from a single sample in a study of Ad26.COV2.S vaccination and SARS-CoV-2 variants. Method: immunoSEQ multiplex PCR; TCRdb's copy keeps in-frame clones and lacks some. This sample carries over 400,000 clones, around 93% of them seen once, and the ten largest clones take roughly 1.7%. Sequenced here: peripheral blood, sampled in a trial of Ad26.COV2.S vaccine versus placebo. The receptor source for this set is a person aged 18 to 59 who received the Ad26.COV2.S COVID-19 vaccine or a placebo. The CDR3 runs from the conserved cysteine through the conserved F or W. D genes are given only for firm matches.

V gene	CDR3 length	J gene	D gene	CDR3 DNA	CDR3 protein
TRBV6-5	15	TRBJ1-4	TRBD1	TGTGCCAGCAGTTGGACGGGACAGGGTAATGAAAAACTGTTTTTT	CASSWTGQGNEKLFF
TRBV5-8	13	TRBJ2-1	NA	TGTGCCAGCAGCCCGGACTCGTACAATGAGCAGTTCTTC	CASSPDSYNEQFF
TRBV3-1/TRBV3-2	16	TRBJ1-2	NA	TGTGCCAGCAGCCAAGAGGGGGAAACGAAGAACTATGGCTACACCTTC	CASSQEGETKNYGYTF
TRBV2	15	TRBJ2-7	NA	TGTGCCAGCAGTGACCCCCAGACCGACAGCTACGAGCAGTACTTC	CASSDPQTDSYEQYF
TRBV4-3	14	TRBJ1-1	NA	TGCGCCAGCAGCCAATATAAGAGGAACACTGAAGCTTTCTTT	CASSQYKRNTEAFF
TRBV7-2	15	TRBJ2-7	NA	TGTGCCAGCAGCTTAGTTGGGATTAGCGCCTACGAGCAGTACTTC	CASSLVGISAYEQYF
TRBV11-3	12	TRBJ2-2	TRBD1	TGTGCCAGCGGACAGGGACCCGGGGAGCTGTTTTTT	CASGQGPGELFF
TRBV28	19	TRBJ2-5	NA	TGTGCCAGCAGTTTCGGATTCAGGGGCCAGATACTTCACGGGGAGACCCAGTACTTC	CASSFGFRGQILHGETQYF
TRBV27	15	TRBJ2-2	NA	TGTGCCAGCAGTTTAGCGGGGGCTGGCACCGGGGAGCTGTTTTTT	CASSLAGAGTGELFF
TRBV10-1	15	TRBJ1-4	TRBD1	TGCGCCAGCAGTGAGTCGGGACAGGGAGAAGGAAAACTGTTTTTT	CASSESGQGEGKLFF
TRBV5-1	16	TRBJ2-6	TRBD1	TGCGCCAGCAGGCAGGGGGCGCGACCCGGGGCCAACGTCCTGACTTTC	CASRQGARPGANVLTF